The 17 T cell receptor beta chains below all came from one sample that was sequenced in a study of blood T cell repertoires in COVID-19. Method: immunoSEQ multiplex PCR; TCRdb's copy keeps in-frame clones and lacks some. The table includes 200,000 to 250,000 clones, about 76% detected once. Input material: PBMCs or T cells enriched from blood (not recorded which). All receptors derive from a woman aged 45 to 65 with acute COVID-19.

This clone was observed once. The rearrangement joins TRBV29-1 to TRBJ2-1, with 13 nucleotides matching TRBD2. CDR1 SQVTM and CDR2 ANQGSEA come from the germline V gene. The V segment lost 8 bases and the J segment 3 bases; nucleotides outside the gene matches: 7. The CDR3 totals 15 residues. This chain's CDR3 is CSQTSGGAVYNEQFF. The CDR3, as DNA: TGCAGCCAAACTAGCGGGGGGGCTGTCTACAATGAGCAGTTCTTC.

The chain employs TRBV7-2 and TRBJ1-6; 7 bases align to TRBD1. Germline CDR1 reads SGHTA; CDR2 reads FQGNSA. The length of the CDR3 is 17 residues. The V and J ends lost 4 bases and 9 bases, in that order; junction bases with no gene match: 15. CDR3 region: CASSSLPTGALRSPLHF. The CDR3 DNA is TGTGCCAGCAGCTCACTCCCTACAGGGGCTTTACGTTCACCCCTCCACTTT.

By frequency in the sample, this clone is medium-sized. The rearrangement uses TRBV4-3 and TRBJ1-5; D not certain. The CDR3 is 18 residues long. The ends were cut back, 1 base at V and 2 bases at J, with 18 bases in the middle. CDR1 is LGHNA and CDR2 is YSLEER in the germline V gene. CDR3 residues: CASSQVFGEMNGNQPQHF. The CDR3 region has the DNA TGCGCCAGCAGCCAAGTATTCGGGGAAATGAATGGCAATCAGCCCCAGCATTTT.

The chain employs TRBV7-3 and TRBJ1-2; D possibly corresponds to TRBD1 (5 bases). Germline CDR1 is SGHTA and CDR2 is FQGTGA. The CDR3 has 14 amino acids. Trimming shortened V by 2 bases and J by 8 bases, and 15 bases separated the two germline ends. In nucleotides, the CDR3 is TGTGCCAGCAGCTTAGCAGGTGGGGCGGACGGCTACACCTTC. This encodes CASSLAGGADGYTF.

The rearrangement joins TRBV3-1 (or the pseudogene TRBV3-2) to TRBJ2-3; TRBD2 matches 16 bases. This CDR3 is built from 16 residues. The germline V gene has CDR1 LGHDT and CDR2 YNNKEL (reference sequence). Trimming at V came to 0 bases and at J to 6 bases, leaving 0 bases not matched to a gene. The CDR3, as DNA: TGTGCCAGCAGCCAAGAGGGACTAGCGGGGGGGGATACGCAGTATTTT. Protein sequence: CASSQEGLAGGDTQYF.

The chain carries TRBV7-2 and TRBJ2-3, with D possibly TRBD2 on 5 matching bases. V was shortened by 2 bases and J by 6 bases, with 15 bases between the two germline ends. Germline V lookup: CDR1 SGHTA, CDR2 FQGNSA. The CDR3 is 15 amino acids. The CDR3 region is CASSLNRARGDTQYF. The DNA for the CDR3 is TGTGCCAGCAGCTTAAACCGGGCTAGAGGGGATACGCAGTATTTT.

This rearrangement joins TRBV7-9 to TRBJ1-2; no reliable D call. The V and J ends lost 3 bases and 7 bases respectively, with 12 bases between them. Germline values: CDR1 SEHNR, CDR2 FQNEAQ (reference sequence). This CDR3 contains 13 residues. CDR3 bases: TGTGCCAGCAGCTTGTCGGGTGACGGTGGCTACACCTTC. This encodes CASSLSGDGGYTF. The full variable domain, rest sourced from reference TRBV7-9 and TRBJ1-2, is DTGVSQNPRHKITKRGQNVTFRCDPISEHNRLYWYRQTLGQGPEFLTYFQNEAQLEKSRLLSDRFSAERPKGSFSTLEIQRTEQGDSAMYLCASSLSGDGGYTFGSGTRLTVV.

This rearrangement joins TRBV9 to TRBJ1-2; D ambiguous. The CDR3 has 15 amino acids. Trimming took 0 bases from V and 0 from J, leaving 9 bases between them. Germline CDR1 reads SGDLS; CDR2 reads YYNGEE. The CDR3: CASSVGSDSNYGYTF. DNA of the CDR3: TGTGCCAGCAGCGTAGGGTCAGACTCTAACTATGGCTACACCTTC.

This chain uses TRBV18 with TRBJ1-1, with 9 bases identical to TRBD1. Germline loops: CDR1 KGHSH, CDR2 LQKENI. Losses at the gene ends were 5 bases for V and 1 base for J; bases not matched to a gene: 5. The CDR3 extends over 15 amino acids. CDR3 nucleotide sequence: TGTGCCAGCTCATCACGGGACAGGGCGAACACTGAAGCTTTCTTT. The encoded protein is CASSSRDRANTEAFF. Looking up the rest from reference TRBV18 and TRBJ1-1 gives the full variable domain: NAGVMQNPRHLVRRRGQEARLRCSPMKGHSHVYWYRQLPEEGLKFMVYLQKENIIDESGMPKERFSAEFPKEGPSILRIQQVVRGDSAAYFCASSSRDRANTEAFFGQGTRLTVV.

J is TRBJ2-3 and V is TRBV5-4; possible D gene TRBD1, 6 bases. CDR1 and CDR2 from the germline V gene are SGHNT and YYREEE (reference sequence). This CDR3 contains 15 residues. The germline V and J ends were trimmed by 5 bases and 4 bases, with 17 bases remaining between them. In DNA, the CDR3 is TGTGCCAGCAGTCCACAGGGAATTGGTTCAGATACGCAGTATTTT. Its translation is CASSPQGIGSDTQYF.

This clone was seen only a few times. The chain couples TRBV30 to TRBJ2-2; TRBD2 might be the D (6 bases). V was shortened by 7 bases and J by 0 bases, with 15 bases between the two germline ends. Germline V gene lookup returns CDR1 GTSNPN and CDR2 SVGIG (reference sequence). The CDR3 consists of 15 residues. CDR3 in DNA: TGTGCCTCAAAATGGGTAGCGGCGAACACCGGGGAGCTGTTTTTT. It encodes CASKWVAANTGELFF.

The chain combines TRBV27 with TRBJ1-3, with D tentatively TRBD1 (6 bases). Trimming stripped 6 bases from V and 4 bases from J, with 16 bases between. CDR1 MNHEY and CDR2 SMNVEV come from the germline V gene (reference sequence). The CDR3 has 15 residues. CDR3 DNA: TGTGCCAGCAGCTCGACAACACAGGGAGGAAACACCATATATTTT. The encoded protein is CASSSTTQGGNTIYF.

This clone was counted only a few times. V usage is TRBV27 and J usage is TRBJ1-2; no clear D gene. Germline-derived CDR1 and CDR2 are MNHEY and SMNVEV (reference sequence). The ends were cut back, 5 bases at V and 6 bases at J, with 16 bases in the middle. The CDR3 is 14 amino acids. CDR3 nucleotides: TGTGCCAGCAGTCCGATAACAGACAAGAATGGCTACACCTTC. It encodes CASSPITDKNGYTF.

The rearrangement joins TRBV6-2 or TRBV6-3 to TRBJ2-2; a weak D match, TRBD2 (6 bases). The CDR3 is 17 residues long. Germline values: CDR1 MNHEY, CDR2 SVGEGT. Trimming shortened V by 4 bases and J by 5 bases, and 20 bases separated the two germline ends. The CDR3 here is CASSSTGSRVFTGELFF. The CDR3 bases are TGTGCCAGCAGTTCTACCGGGAGTCGAGTATTTACCGGGGAGCTGTTTTTT.

This clone was seen more than once but under ten times. The genes are TRBV28 and TRBJ1-2; 7 nucleotides align to TRBD1. This CDR3 spans 14 amino acids. Trimming at V came to 5 bases and at J to 4 bases, leaving 7 bases not matched to a gene. The germline V gene encodes CDR1 MDHEN and CDR2 SYDVKM. The CDR3 protein is CASSPPDRFYGYTF. DNA for the CDR3: TGTGCCAGCAGTCCCCCGGACAGGTTCTATGGCTACACCTTC.

The chain has TRBV5-1 and TRBJ1-1; D is undetermined. The CDR3 is made up of 14 amino acids. Per the germline V gene, CDR1 is SGHRS and CDR2 is YFSETQ. Trimming shortened V by 2 bases and J by 1 base, and 9 bases separated the two germline ends. The DNA for the CDR3 is TGCGCCAGCAGCTTAACGGCAGGGAACACTGAAGCTTTCTTT. Translated, it gives CASSLTAGNTEAFF.

The V call is TRBV11-2, the J call TRBJ2-7; 8 bases map to TRBD2. J gave up 7 bases and V 4 bases, and 18 bases lay outside the gene matches. There are 17 residues in the CDR3. Germline CDR1 is SGHAT and CDR2 is FQNNGV. In nucleotides, the CDR3 is TGTGCCAGCAGCTCCGGACTTCGGGGGGGAAGGGCCCTGGAGCAGTACTTC. Its protein is CASSSGLRGGRALEQYF.